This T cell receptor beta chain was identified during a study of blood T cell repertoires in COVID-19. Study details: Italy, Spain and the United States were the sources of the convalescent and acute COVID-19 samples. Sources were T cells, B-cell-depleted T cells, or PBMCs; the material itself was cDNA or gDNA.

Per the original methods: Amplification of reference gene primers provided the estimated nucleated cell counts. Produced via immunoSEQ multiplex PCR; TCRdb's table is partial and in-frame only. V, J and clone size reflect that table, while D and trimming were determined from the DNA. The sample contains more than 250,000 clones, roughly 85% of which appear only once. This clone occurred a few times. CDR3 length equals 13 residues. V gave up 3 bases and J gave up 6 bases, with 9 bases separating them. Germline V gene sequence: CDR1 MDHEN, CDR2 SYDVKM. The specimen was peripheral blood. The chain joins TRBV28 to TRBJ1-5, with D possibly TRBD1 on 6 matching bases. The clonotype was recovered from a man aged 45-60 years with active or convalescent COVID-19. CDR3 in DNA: TGTGCCAGCAGTTTGCAGGGGCCTCAGCCCCAGCATTTT. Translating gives CASSLQGPQPQHF.